This TCR beta chain was identified in a study of blood T cell repertoires in COVID-19. V gave up 3 bases and J gave up 8 bases; unmatched junction bases: 9. This CDR3 region has 15 residues. Per germline, CDR1 SGDLS and CDR2 YYNGEE. TCRdb's copy holds only in-frame clones and misses some; the assay was immunoSEQ multiplex PCR. The sample consists of roughly 300,000 clones, around 86% of them appearing once. The TCR was taken from a woman aged 60-75 years with active or convalescent COVID-19. Sequencing input: peripheral blood. The gene calls are TRBV9 and TRBJ2-1; 9 bases match TRBD2. DNA of the CDR3: TGTGCCAGCAGCGCCGGCGGGGGGGCCATCTATGAGCAGTTCTTC. Translation gives CASSAGGGAIYEQFF.